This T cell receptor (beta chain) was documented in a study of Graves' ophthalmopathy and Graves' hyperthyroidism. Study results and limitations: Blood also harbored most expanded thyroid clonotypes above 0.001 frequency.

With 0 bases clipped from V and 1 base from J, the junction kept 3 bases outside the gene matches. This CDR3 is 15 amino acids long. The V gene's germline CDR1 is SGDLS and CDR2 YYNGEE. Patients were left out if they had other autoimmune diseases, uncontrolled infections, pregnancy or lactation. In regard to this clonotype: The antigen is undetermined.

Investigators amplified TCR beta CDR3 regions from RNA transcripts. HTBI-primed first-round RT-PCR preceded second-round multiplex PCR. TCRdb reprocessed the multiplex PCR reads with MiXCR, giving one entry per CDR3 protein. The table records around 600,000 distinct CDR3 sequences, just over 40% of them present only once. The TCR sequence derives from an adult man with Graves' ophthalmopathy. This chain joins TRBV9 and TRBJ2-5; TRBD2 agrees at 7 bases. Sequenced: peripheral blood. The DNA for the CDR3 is TGTGCCAGCAGCGTAGGCCCGGGAGGCCAAGAGACCCAGTACTTC. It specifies CASSVGPGGQETQYF.